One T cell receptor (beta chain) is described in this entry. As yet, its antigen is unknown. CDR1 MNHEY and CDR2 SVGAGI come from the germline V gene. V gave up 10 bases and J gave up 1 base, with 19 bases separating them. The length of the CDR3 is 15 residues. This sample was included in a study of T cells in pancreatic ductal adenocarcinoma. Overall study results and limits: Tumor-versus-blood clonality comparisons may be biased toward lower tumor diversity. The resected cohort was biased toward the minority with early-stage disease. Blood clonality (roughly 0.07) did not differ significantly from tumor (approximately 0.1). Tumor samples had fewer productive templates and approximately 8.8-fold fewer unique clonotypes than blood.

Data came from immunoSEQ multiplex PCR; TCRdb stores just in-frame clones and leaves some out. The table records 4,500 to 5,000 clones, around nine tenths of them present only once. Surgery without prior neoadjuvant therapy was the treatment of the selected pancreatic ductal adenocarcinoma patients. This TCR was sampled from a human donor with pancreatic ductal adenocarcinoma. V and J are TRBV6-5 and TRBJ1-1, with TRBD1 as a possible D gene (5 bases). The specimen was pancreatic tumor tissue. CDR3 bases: TGTGCCATCGAGAGCCCGGGACGGCCGAACACTGAAGCTTTCTTT. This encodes CAIESPGRPNTEAFF.